This T cell receptor (beta chain) is drawn from a study of T cell changes during pregnancy in multiple sclerosis. Between the trimmed V and J ends, which lost 1 base and 2 bases, there was a span of 9 bases. The germline CDR1 and CDR2 sequences are LGHNA and YNFKEQ. The CDR3 loop spans 15 amino acids. Repertoires were generated with immunoSEQ multiplex PCR, while TCRdb's copy carries only in-frame clones and drops some. The table lists roughly 70,000 clones, about 90% of them singletons. The chain has TRBV4-2 and TRBJ1-5; possible D gene TRBD1, 5 bases. The sample in question was peripheral blood, obtained in the first trimester of pregnancy. The clonotype originates from a female donor with multiple sclerosis, enrolled in a pregnancy study. CDR3 in amino acids: CASSQVQGGNQPQHF. DNA of the CDR3: TGTGCCAGCAGCCAAGTTCAGGGTGGCAATCAGCCCCAGCATTTT.